This T cell receptor beta chain derives from a study of T cell changes during pregnancy in multiple sclerosis. Germline CDR1 MNHEY, CDR2 SMNVEV (reference sequence). The CDR3 is 18 residues long. The V gene end was trimmed by 3 bases and the J gene end by 4 bases; junction bases not matched to a gene: 13. Generated by immunoSEQ multiplex PCR, the TCRdb table keeps only in-frame clones and is missing some. This sample has under 100,000 clones; approximately 89% occur once, and the top ten carry around 2%. This sequence joins TRBV27 and TRBJ2-3; 10 positions agree with TRBD2. This TCR was recovered from a female donor in good health, enrolled as a control in a pregnancy study. Sample: peripheral blood, taken in the first trimester of pregnancy. The CDR3 spells CASSFGSRLAGVADTQYF. CDR3 nucleotide sequence: TGTGCCAGCAGTTTTGGGAGTCGGCTAGCGGGGGTCGCAGATACGCAGTATTTT.